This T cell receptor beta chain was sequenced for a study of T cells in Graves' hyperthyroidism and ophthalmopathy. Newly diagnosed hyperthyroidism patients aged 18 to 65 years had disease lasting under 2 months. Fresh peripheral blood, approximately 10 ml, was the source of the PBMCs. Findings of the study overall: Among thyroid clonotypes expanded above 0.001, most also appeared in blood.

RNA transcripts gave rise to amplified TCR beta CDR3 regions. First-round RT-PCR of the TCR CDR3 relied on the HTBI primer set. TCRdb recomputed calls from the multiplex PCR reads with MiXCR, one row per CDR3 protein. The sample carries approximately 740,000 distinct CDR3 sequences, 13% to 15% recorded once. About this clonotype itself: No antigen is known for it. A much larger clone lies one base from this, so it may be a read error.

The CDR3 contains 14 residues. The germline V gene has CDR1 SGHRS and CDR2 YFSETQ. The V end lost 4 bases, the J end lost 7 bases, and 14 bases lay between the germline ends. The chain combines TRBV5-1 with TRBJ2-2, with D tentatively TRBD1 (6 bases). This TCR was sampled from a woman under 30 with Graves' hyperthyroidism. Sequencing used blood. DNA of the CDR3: TGCGCCAGCAGCCAGGGACAAGACGGCGGGGAGCTGTTTTTT. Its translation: CASSQGQDGGELFF.